The next 29 T cell receptor beta chains were all read from a single sample in a study of blood T cell repertoires in COVID-19. The method was immunoSEQ multiplex PCR; TCRdb's version includes in-frame clones alone and lacks a portion of them. Of roughly 230,000 clones listed, around 88% are singletons. Sequencing was carried out using peripheral blood. The receptors originated from a man aged 35 to 55 with active or convalescent COVID-19.

The chain links TRBV7-8 to TRBJ1-4; D perhaps matches TRBD1 (6 bases). Germline V lookup: CDR1 SGHVS, CDR2 FQNEAQ. The CDR3 runs to 15 residues. Trimming left V 1 base short and J 7 bases short, with 13 bases between. The CDR3 here is CASSLEGGFGEKLFF. DNA for the CDR3: TGTGCCAGCAGCTTAGAAGGGGGATTCGGTGAAAAACTGTTTTTT.

The chain has TRBV28 and TRBJ1-5, with 10 bases matching TRBD1. The CDR3 totals 16 residues. Trimming removed 7 bases from V and 4 bases from J; junction bases left unmatched: 10. CDR1 is MDHEN and CDR2 is SYDVKM in the germline V gene. The CDR3 is CASTANGQGGNQPQHF. DNA for the CDR3: TGTGCCAGCACGGCAAATGGACAGGGGGGGAATCAGCCCCAGCATTTT.

V gene TRBV13 combines with J gene TRBJ1-2; the D gene is possibly TRBD1 (6 bases). V gave up 0 bases and J gave up 1 base, with 12 bases separating them. The CDR3 contains 16 residues. The germline V gene encodes CDR1 PRHDT and CDR2 FYEKMQ (reference sequence). The CDR3: CASSLGPGQNNYGYTF. The CDR3, as DNA: TGTGCCAGCAGCTTAGGCCCAGGACAGAATAACTATGGCTACACCTTC.

The chain carries TRBV2 and TRBJ1-2; D may be TRBD1 (5 bases). Germline lookup yields CDR1 SNHLY and CDR2 FYNNEI. The CDR3 is 12 amino acids. Trimming removed 2 bases at V and 7 bases at J, with 8 bases between. Here the CDR3 DNA reads TGTGCCAGCAGTGAATCGCAGGGTGGCTACACCTTC. Translating it yields CASSESQGGYTF. Together with reference TRBV2 and TRBJ1-2, the CDR3 gives the full variable domain: EPEVTQTPSHQVTQMGQEVILRCVPISNHLYFYWYRQILGQKVEFLVSFYNNEISEKSEIFDDQFSVERPDGSNFTLKIRSTKLEDSAMYFCASSESQGGYTFGSGTRLTVV.

The chain carries TRBV5-1 and TRBJ1-1, with 11 bases fitting TRBD1. The CDR3 length is 16 residues. From germline, CDR1 is SGHRS and CDR2 YFSETQ. V trimming: 5 bases; J trimming: 0 bases; junction bases outside the gene matches: 6. CDR3 sequence reads: CASRGGTGGMNTEAFF. CDR3 nucleotides: TGCGCCAGCAGAGGAGGGACAGGGGGTATGAACACTGAAGCTTTCTTT.

The CDR3: CASSLSAGVGLTDTQYF. CDR3 DNA sequence: TGTGCCAGCAGCTTGTCTGCGGGAGTTGGGTTGACAGATACGCAGTATTTT. This chain links TRBV5-4 with TRBJ2-3, with TRBD2 matching 7 bases. This CDR3 is 17 amino acids long. Unmatched junction bases numbered 11, after V lost 1 base and J lost 3 bases. Germline lookup yields CDR1 SGHNT and CDR2 YYREEE (reference sequence). Supplemented by reference TRBV5-4 and TRBJ2-3, the full variable domain reads ETGVTQSPTHLIKTRGQQVTLRCSSQSGHNTVSWYQQALGQGPQFIFQYYREEENGRGNFPPRFSGLQFPNYSSELNVNALELDDSALYLCASSLSAGVGLTDTQYFGPGTRLTVL.

The V and J genes are TRBV2 and TRBJ2-2; a weak D match, TRBD2 (6 bases). Germline lookup yields CDR1 SNHLY and CDR2 FYNNEI. Deletions cut 8 bases from V and 5 bases from J, with 12 bases between. CDR3 length equals 13 residues. CDR3 DNA sequence: TGTGCCAGCGGGGGACTCGGTACCGGGGAGCTGTTTTTT. The encoded protein is CASGGLGTGELFF.

The rearrangement links TRBV19 to TRBJ1-1, with TRBD1 identical over 7 bases. The CDR3 is made up of 14 amino acids. Trimming removed 6 bases from V and 1 base from J; junction bases left unmatched: 5. Germline CDR1 LNHDA, CDR2 SQIVND (reference sequence). CDR3 sequence: CASRTRQGNTEAFF. As DNA, the CDR3 is TGTGCCAGTAGGACCAGACAGGGGAACACTGAAGCTTTCTTT.

V gene TRBV6-5 combines with J gene TRBJ1-6, with 10 bases matching TRBD1. The CDR3 length is 14 residues. Trimming took 6 bases from V and 7 from J; bases not matched to a gene: 3. Per germline, CDR1 MNHEY and CDR2 SVGAGI. CDR3: CASRGQGMNSPLHF. CDR3 DNA: TGTGCCAGCAGGGGACAGGGGATGAATTCACCCCTCCACTTT.

The chain combines TRBV5-1 with TRBJ1-1; a possible D gene is TRBD1 (5 bases). Germline-derived CDR1 and CDR2 are SGHRS and YFSETQ. CDR3 length: 13 amino acids. Trimming took off 0 bases at V and 5 bases at J, with 8 bases between the two ends. DNA of the CDR3: TGCGCCAGCAGCTTGGGGGGCGGAACTGAAGCTTTCTTT. This encodes CASSLGGGTEAFF.

This chain joins TRBV28 and TRBJ1-6, with no clear D. Germline values: CDR1 MDHEN, CDR2 SYDVKM. Trimming stripped 5 bases from V and 10 bases from J, with 18 bases between. This CDR3 is 15 amino acids long. The CDR3 coding sequence is TGTGCCAGCAGTCCGTCCGCAGGCTCCTCCTCACCCCTCCACTTT. This translates into CASSPSAGSSSPLHF.

V is TRBV5-1 and J is TRBJ1-1; tentative D call: TRBD1 (5 bases). V lost 2 bases, J lost 1 base, and 12 bases lay in between. Germline CDR1 SGHRS, CDR2 YFSETQ. CDR3 length: 15 amino acids. Written as DNA, the CDR3 is TGCGCCAGCAGCTTAATTTATGGGGCGAACACTGAAGCTTTCTTT. It is translated as CASSLIYGANTEAFF.

The J gene is TRBJ1-5, the V gene TRBV25-1; TRBD1 might be the D (5 bases). Germline V gives CDR1 MGHDK, CDR2 SYGVNS. V lost 10 bases, J lost 4 bases, and 14 bases lay in between. The CDR3 runs 13 residues. The CDR3 DNA follows: TGTGCCACCCCGAGGCAGGGAAATCAGCCCCAGCATTTT. It specifies CATPRQGNQPQHF.

This sequence joins TRBV30 and TRBJ2-3; a weak D match, TRBD2 (5 bases). This CDR3 contains 15 residues. V lost 0 bases to trimming and J lost 2 bases, with 12 bases between them. Per germline, CDR1 GTSNPN and CDR2 SVGIG (reference sequence). This CDR3 reads CAWSVMSGTTDTQYF. DNA of the CDR3: TGTGCCTGGAGTGTAATGAGCGGTACCACAGATACGCAGTATTTT.

Details on this clone: Mismatch with germline at one junction end may stem from a read error. J is TRBJ2-7 and V is TRBV7-7; TRBD1 aligns across 9 bases. The CDR3 spans 15 residues. CDR1 SSHAT and CDR2 FNYEAQ come from the germline V gene (reference sequence). The CDR3, as DNA: TGTGCTAGCAGCCCAGGGGACAGGGAAGGCGACGAGCAGTACTTC. Translated, it gives CASSPGDREGDEQYF.

This clone has just one count. This chain links TRBV11-3 with TRBJ2-5; D is perhaps TRBD2 (6 bases). The CDR3 length is 16 residues. CDR1 SGHNT and CDR2 YENEEA come from the germline V gene. Trimming took 5 bases from V and 2 from J, leaving 18 bases between them. The CDR3 region has the DNA TGTGCCAGCAGCCCCCGCGGAGGGGCTTTTCAAGAGACCCAGTACTTC. This translates into CASSPRGGAFQETQYF.

V usage is TRBV7-9 and J usage is TRBJ1-1; D unclear. V lost 3 bases and J lost 2, with 4 bases in between. Germline assignment: CDR1 SEHNR and CDR2 FQNEAQ (reference sequence). The CDR3 is made up of 12 amino acids. CDR3 bases: TGTGCCAGCAGCTTGACTAACACTGAAGCTTTCTTT. Amino acid sequence: CASSLTNTEAFF. Filled out from reference TRBV7-9 and TRBJ1-1, the complete variable domain reads DTGVSQNPRHKITKRGQNVTFRCDPISEHNRLYWYRQTLGQGPEFLTYFQNEAQLEKSRLLSDRFSAERPKGSFSTLEIQRTEQGDSAMYLCASSLTNTEAFFGQGTRLTVV.

This sequence joins TRBV9 and TRBJ2-1, with TRBD2 as a possible D gene (6 bases). The germline V and J ends were trimmed by 3 bases and 10 bases, with 23 bases remaining between them. The CDR3 covers 16 residues. From germline, CDR1 is SGDLS and CDR2 YYNGEE. CDR3 region: CASSGAVEKLAPEQFF. The CDR3 coding sequence is TGTGCCAGCAGCGGGGCGGTTGAGAAACTAGCACCCGAGCAGTTCTTC.

This chain joins TRBV19 and TRBJ1-4; D is perhaps TRBD1 (6 bases). Trimming removed 1 base from V and 5 bases from J, with 11 bases in between. Germline V gene lookup returns CDR1 LNHDA and CDR2 SQIVND (reference sequence). This CDR3 contains 15 residues. The CDR3 DNA is TGTGCCAGTAGTATAGCGGCAGGGGCGAATGAAAAACTGTTTTTT. Protein sequence: CASSIAAGANEKLFF. The full variable domain, completed using reference TRBV19 and TRBJ1-4, is DGGITQSPKYLFRKEGQNVTLSCEQNLNHDAMYWYRQDPGQGLRLIYYSQIVNDFQKGDIAEGYSVSREKKESFPLTVTSAQKNPTAFYLCASSIAAGANEKLFFGSGTQLSVL.

The V call is TRBV19, the J call TRBJ2-1; D is unclear. The V end was cut by 6 bases, the J end by 5 bases, with 8 bases between. This CDR3 is 12 amino acids long. Germline values: CDR1 LNHDA, CDR2 SQIVND (reference sequence). The DNA of the CDR3 is TGTGCCAGTAGCCTACTAAACAATGAGCAGTTCTTC. Its protein product is CASSLLNNEQFF.

The chain recombines TRBV24-1 with TRBJ1-2; D is perhaps TRBD1 (6 bases). The CDR3 length is 15 residues. Trimming shortened V by 5 bases and J by 2 bases, and 14 bases separated the two germline ends. Germline CDR1 KGHDR, CDR2 SFDVKD. In nucleotides, the CDR3 is TGTGCCACCAGTGTAACTGACAGGACCAACTATGGCTACACCTTC. The encoded protein is CATSVTDRTNYGYTF.

The chain has TRBV19 and TRBJ2-2; 7 nucleotides align to TRBD1. This CDR3 comprises 17 residues. J was trimmed by 0 bases and V by 4 bases; bases with no gene match: 8. Germline lookup yields CDR1 LNHDA and CDR2 SQIVND (reference sequence). CDR3 protein: CASSRPTGSTNTGELFF. CDR3 DNA sequence: TGTGCCAGTAGTAGACCGACAGGGTCTACGAACACCGGGGAGCTGTTTTTT.

The gene calls are TRBV19 and TRBJ2-1, with 10 positions matching TRBD1. The CDR3 consists of 14 residues. From germline, CDR1 is LNHDA and CDR2 SQIVND (reference sequence). The junction had 10 bases not matched to a gene; V was cut back by 7 bases and J by 10 bases. The CDR3 spells CASNWDRGRDEQFF. The CDR3 DNA reads TGTGCCAGTAATTGGGACAGGGGACGGGACGAGCAGTTCTTC.

The V call is TRBV5-4, the J call TRBJ2-3; 9 bases agree with TRBD2. V shed 3 bases and J 6 bases; nucleotides not matched to a gene: 8. Germline V lookup: CDR1 SGHNT, CDR2 YYREEE (reference sequence). CDR3 length: 15 amino acids. The CDR3 region is CASSSTSGLGDTQYF. Written as DNA, the CDR3 is TGTGCCAGCAGCTCAACTAGCGGGTTAGGTGATACGCAGTATTTT. Combining the CDR3 with reference TRBV5-4 and TRBJ2-3 gives the whole variable domain ETGVTQSPTHLIKTRGQQVTLRCSSQSGHNTVSWYQQALGQGPQFIFQYYREEENGRGNFPPRFSGLQFPNYSSELNVNALELDDSALYLCASSSTSGLGDTQYFGPGTRLTVL.

The chain couples TRBV9 to TRBJ1-3; possibly TRBD1 for D (5 bases). Deletions cut 4 bases from V and 0 bases from J, with 14 bases between. This CDR3 is built from 16 residues. The V gene's germline CDR1 is SGDLS and CDR2 YYNGEE. CDR3 protein: CASSTTGGYSGNTIYF. The CDR3 DNA reads as TGTGCCAGCAGCACGACGGGGGGGTACTCTGGAAACACCATATATTTT.

This clone was detected only a few times. The chain is built from TRBV7-2 and TRBJ1-2, with D perhaps matching TRBD1 (6 bases). The V gene's germline CDR1 is SGHTA and CDR2 FQGNSA. Trimming removed 1 base from V and 3 bases from J, with 9 bases in between. The CDR3 length is 14 residues. The CDR3 sequence is CASSLDWTDYGYTF. CDR3 sequence (DNA): TGTGCCAGCAGCTTAGACTGGACAGACTATGGCTACACCTTC.

This chain links TRBV7-9 with TRBJ2-1; 9 bases match TRBD2. Germline CDR1 and CDR2: SEHNR and FQNEAQ (reference sequence). There are 13 residues in the CDR3. As DNA, the CDR3 is TGTGCAGTTGCGGGAGGGAATCTTCGTGAGCAGTTCTTC. Translating it yields CAVAGGNLREQFF.

This chain joins TRBV19 and TRBJ1-2, with D hard to call. The CDR3 sequence is 13 residues long. Germline CDR1 LNHDA, CDR2 SQIVND (reference sequence). Trimming shortened V by 3 bases and J by 6 bases, and 11 bases separated the two germline ends. The CDR3 loop is CASSMTGVDGYTF. As DNA, the CDR3 is TGTGCCAGTAGTATGACCGGAGTGGATGGCTACACCTTC.

The chain uses TRBV4-2 and TRBJ2-5; the D gene is possibly TRBD1 (5 bases). The CDR3 loop spans 14 amino acids. V was trimmed by 3 bases and J by 7 bases, leaving 15 bases between them. Germline lookup yields CDR1 LGHNA and CDR2 YNFKEQ. CDR3 nucleotide sequence: TGTGCCAGCAGCCAGCCGACAGACCTCGGGACCCAGTACTTC. Encoded protein: CASSQPTDLGTQYF.